Given below is one T cell receptor (beta chain) in context. Antigen specificity is unknown. This sample was included in a study of shared clonotypes between healthy human individuals. Study background: Each donor had three CD4 naive, three CD4 memory, two CD8 naive and one CD8 memory plate.

Study-wide results and limits: With a handful of donors compared, approximately 5% of naive CD4 clonotypes were shared.

The germline V gene has CDR1 SQVTM and CDR2 ANQGSEA. V was trimmed by 5 bases and J by 0 bases, leaving 14 bases between them. There are 14 residues in the CDR3. Evenly divided among several immunoSEQ plates was the genomic DNA of each subset. Tens of thousands of T cell genomes (roughly 220 ng DNA) went into each sorted-subset replicate. The table came from immunoSEQ multiplex PCR; TCRdb's copy has only in-frame clones and leaves some out. The table has under 1,100,000 clones, 75% to 80% seen once; the top ten hold 0.6% to 0.7%. The V gene is TRBV29-1, the J gene TRBJ2-7, with D unresolved. This sequence originates from a man aged 18-30 years in good health. Some clones in this sample may be carry-over from other donors' samples. Sequenced input: memory CD4+ T cells from PBMCs. Documented subset: CD45RA-negative fraction. Here the CDR3 DNA reads TGCAGCGTTTTTAACCCTCAGAGCTCCTACGAGCAGTACTTC. It yields the protein CSVFNPQSSYEQYF.